Below, 19 T cell receptor beta chains from the same sample are listed, as sequenced in a study of blood T cell repertoires in COVID-19. The method was immunoSEQ multiplex PCR; TCRdb's version includes in-frame clones alone and lacks a portion of them. The table has roughly 160,000 clones, about 87% seen once. The sequenced sample was peripheral blood. The receptors come from an elderly woman with COVID-19, enrolled during active disease.

This chain joins TRBV6-2 or TRBV6-3 and TRBJ1-5; D remains unclear. Germline loops: CDR1 MNHEY, CDR2 SVGEGT. With 4 bases removed from V and 4 bases from J, the gap between germline ends came to 8 bases. The CDR3 runs 13 residues. CDR3 region: CASSSLSNQPQHF. CDR3 coding DNA: TGTGCCAGCAGTTCACTTTCGAATCAGCCCCAGCATTTT.

The chain recombines TRBV5-1 with TRBJ2-2; TRBD1 agrees at 7 bases. There are 14 residues in the CDR3. Trimming removed 3 bases from V and 3 bases from J; junction bases left unmatched: 2. CDR1 and CDR2 from the germline V gene are SGHRS and YFSETQ. The CDR3 DNA reads TGCGCCAGCAGCTGGGGACAGCACACCGGGGAGCTGTTTTTT. Residues: CASSWGQHTGELFF.

The chain recombines TRBV9 with TRBJ2-1, with D unclear. Germline values: CDR1 SGDLS, CDR2 YYNGEE. V was cut by 0 bases and J by 5 bases, with 9 bases left in between. The CDR3 has 14 residues. The CDR3 protein is CASSVEAENNEQFF. The CDR3 DNA sequence: TGTGCCAGCAGCGTAGAGGCGGAGAACAATGAGCAGTTCTTC.

This rearrangement joins TRBV7-9 to TRBJ2-3; a weak D match, TRBD2 (7 bases). Looked up from germline, CDR1 is SEHNR and CDR2 is FQNEAQ (reference sequence). Deletions cut 4 bases from V and 2 bases from J, with 25 bases between. The CDR3 has 19 residues. CDR3: CASSSPYGGLGTYTDTQYF. The DNA for the CDR3 is TGTGCCAGCAGCTCGCCCTACGGGGGGTTAGGGACATACACAGATACGCAGTATTTT. Using reference TRBV7-9 and TRBJ2-3 for the parts outside the CDR3, the full variable domain is DTGVSQNPRHKITKRGQNVTFRCDPISEHNRLYWYRQTLGQGPEFLTYFQNEAQLEKSRLLSDRFSAERPKGSFSTLEIQRTEQGDSAMYLCASSSPYGGLGTYTDTQYFGPGTRLTVL.

The CDR3 sequence is CASSQRGDNSPLHF. CDR3 DNA sequence: TGTGCCAGCAGCCAACGAGGTGATAATTCACCCCTCCACTTT. The V call is TRBV3-1 (or the pseudogene TRBV3-2), the J call TRBJ1-6; D remains unclear. The germline V gene encodes CDR1 LGHDT and CDR2 YNNKEL (reference sequence). V gave up 2 bases and J gave up 5 bases, with 7 bases separating them. CDR3 size: 14 residues.

This clone was seen a single time. The genes are TRBV7-9 and TRBJ1-4; 7 bases are shared with TRBD1. V lost 5 bases, J lost 7 bases, and 10 bases stayed unmatched. Germline V lookup: CDR1 SEHNR, CDR2 FQNEAQ (reference sequence). The CDR3 runs 15 residues. As DNA, the CDR3 is TGTGCCAGCAGCACCCGACAGGGCCAAGGTGAAAAACTGTTTTTT. Its translation is CASSTRQGQGEKLFF.

V usage is TRBV27 and J usage is TRBJ2-7; 7 positions agree with TRBD2. Germline V gene lookup returns CDR1 MNHEY and CDR2 SMNVEV (reference sequence). The CDR3 length is 13 residues. J was trimmed by 3 bases and V by 1 base; bases with no gene match: 0. The CDR3 loop reads CASSLWGGYEQYF. The DNA for the CDR3 is TGTGCCAGCAGTTTATGGGGGGGCTACGAGCAGTACTTC.

The chain has TRBV13 and TRBJ1-2, with D possibly being TRBD1 (5 bases). CDR3 length: 13 residues. Germline V lookup: CDR1 PRHDT, CDR2 FYEKMQ (reference sequence). Trimming shortened V by 5 bases and J by 8 bases, and 15 bases separated the two germline ends. CDR3 nucleotides: TGTGCCAGCAGCAGAGTGGGGGAGGGAGGCTACACCTTC. Amino acids: CASSRVGEGGYTF.

V is TRBV6-5 and J is TRBJ2-7; TRBD2 matches at 7 bases. CDR1 and CDR2 (germline): MNHEY, SVGAGI. This CDR3 is built from 16 residues. Trimming removed 0 bases from V and 0 bases from J; junction bases left unmatched: 5. The CDR3 reads CASSYSVGTTSYEQYF. The CDR3 DNA sequence: TGTGCCAGCAGTTACTCGGTCGGGACTACCTCCTACGAGCAGTACTTC.

The rearrangement joins TRBV27 to TRBJ2-3; 10 nucleotides line up with TRBD1. The CDR3 has 16 residues. Germline values: CDR1 MNHEY, CDR2 SMNVEV (reference sequence). After removal of 5 bases from V and 3 bases from J, the junction contained 8 bases not matched to a gene. CDR3 DNA: TGTGCCAGCAGTCCCCTCCCGGGACAGGGGACAGATACGCAGTATTTT. Its translation: CASSPLPGQGTDTQYF.

The rearrangement links TRBV6-2 or TRBV6-3 to TRBJ2-2; possibly TRBD2 for D (5 bases). The V end lost 4 bases, the J end lost 7 bases, and 10 bases lay between the germline ends. Germline assignment: CDR1 MNHEY and CDR2 SVGEGT. This CDR3 contains 13 residues. For the CDR3, the DNA is TGTGCCAGCAGTTTCCGACGGGACGGGGAGCTGTTTTTT. Protein sequence: CASSFRRDGELFF.

The CDR3 nucleotides are TGTGCCAGCACACCCCCCAGCGGGAGAGGGAATGAGCAGTTCTTC. Translated, it gives CASTPPSGRGNEQFF. V usage is TRBV28 and J usage is TRBJ2-1, with 8 bases aligning to TRBD2. The V and J ends lost 7 bases and 7 bases, in that order; junction bases with no gene match: 12. Germline assignment: CDR1 MDHEN and CDR2 SYDVKM. This CDR3 spans 15 amino acids.

This chain joins TRBV5-1 and TRBJ1-4; 9 nucleotides agree with TRBD1. The CDR3 has 15 residues. Trimming removed 1 base from V and 7 bases from J; junction bases left unmatched: 5. Per germline, CDR1 SGHRS and CDR2 YFSETQ. CDR3 protein: CASSLFRDRAEKLFF. The DNA of the CDR3 is TGCGCCAGCAGCTTGTTCCGGGACAGGGCTGAAAAACTGTTTTTT.

In regard to this clone: The junction shows a germline mismatch at one end, possibly a read error. J is TRBJ1-1 and V is TRBV7-9, with D possibly matching TRBD1 (6 bases). The CDR3 loop spans 17 amino acids. Germline V lookup: CDR1 SEHNR, CDR2 FQNEAQ (reference sequence). CDR3 region: CASGLAGASLRLSEAFF. The CDR3 region has the DNA TGTGCCAGCGGCTTAGCAGGGGCGAGTTTGAGGCTTTCTGAAGCTTTCTTT.

This clone occurred a few times. CDR3 sequence (DNA): TGTGCCAGCAGCGACGACAGGAACACTGAAGCTTTCTTT. Residues: CASSDDRNTEAFF. The gene calls are TRBV7-2 and TRBJ1-1; possibly TRBD1 for D (5 bases). The CDR3 contains 13 residues. The V end was cut by 5 bases, the J end by 1 base, with 8 bases between. CDR1 and CDR2 from the germline V gene are SGHTA and FQGNSA.

The genes are TRBV4-3 and TRBJ1-3; tentative D call: TRBD1 (5 bases). This CDR3 region has 14 residues. Germline V gives CDR1 LGHNA, CDR2 YSLEER. V lost 4 bases, J lost 1 base, and 8 bases lay in between. The CDR3 bases are TGCGCCAGCAGCCCCCAGGGTTCTGGAAACACCATATATTTT. Amino acid sequence: CASSPQGSGNTIYF.

This clone was counted only a few times. V usage is TRBV2 and J usage is TRBJ2-7, with TRBD2 as a possible D gene (6 bases). V dropped 5 bases and J dropped 7 bases, with 9 bases sitting between them. CDR3 length: 11 residues. Germline lookup yields CDR1 SNHLY and CDR2 FYNNEI. The CDR3 reads CASSLRGEQYF. The DNA of the CDR3 is TGTGCCAGCAGTCTTCGGGGGGAGCAGTACTTC.

The chain employs TRBV2 and TRBJ2-1, with D unclear. V was cut by 3 bases and J by 9 bases, with 9 bases left in between. The CDR3 is 12 amino acids. Germline V gives CDR1 SNHLY, CDR2 FYNNEI. CDR3 loop: CASSDELREQFF. The DNA of the CDR3 is TGTGCCAGCAGTGACGAGCTCCGTGAGCAGTTCTTC.

This rearrangement joins TRBV19 to TRBJ2-3; no reliable D call. CDR3 length equals 13 residues. Germline values: CDR1 LNHDA, CDR2 SQIVND (reference sequence). V was pared by 6 bases and J by 6 bases, with 13 bases between. The CDR3 bases are TGTGCCAGTAGCGTTACTGCGGTTGATACGCAGTATTTT. Its translation: CASSVTAVDTQYF.